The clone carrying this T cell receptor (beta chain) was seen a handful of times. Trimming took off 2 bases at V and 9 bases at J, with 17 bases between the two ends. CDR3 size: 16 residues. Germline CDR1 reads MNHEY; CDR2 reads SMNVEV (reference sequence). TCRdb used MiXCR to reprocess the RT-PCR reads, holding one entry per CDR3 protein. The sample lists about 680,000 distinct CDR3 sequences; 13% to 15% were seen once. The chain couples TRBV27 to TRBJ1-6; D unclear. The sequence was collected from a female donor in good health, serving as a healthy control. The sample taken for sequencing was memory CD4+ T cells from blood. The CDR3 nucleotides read TGTGCCAGCAGTTTAAGTAGAGACTTCGGGATTTCACCCCTCCACTTT. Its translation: CASSLSRDFGISPLHF.